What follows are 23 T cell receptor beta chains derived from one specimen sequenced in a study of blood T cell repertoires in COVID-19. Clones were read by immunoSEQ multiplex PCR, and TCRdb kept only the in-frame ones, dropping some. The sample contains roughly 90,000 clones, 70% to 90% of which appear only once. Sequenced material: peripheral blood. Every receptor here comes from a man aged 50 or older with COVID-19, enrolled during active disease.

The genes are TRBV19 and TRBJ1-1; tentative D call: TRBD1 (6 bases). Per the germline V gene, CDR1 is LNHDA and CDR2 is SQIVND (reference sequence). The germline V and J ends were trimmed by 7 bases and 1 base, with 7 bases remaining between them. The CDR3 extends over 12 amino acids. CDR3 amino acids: CASKQGNTEAFF. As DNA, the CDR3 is TGTGCCAGTAAACAGGGGAACACTGAAGCTTTCTTT.

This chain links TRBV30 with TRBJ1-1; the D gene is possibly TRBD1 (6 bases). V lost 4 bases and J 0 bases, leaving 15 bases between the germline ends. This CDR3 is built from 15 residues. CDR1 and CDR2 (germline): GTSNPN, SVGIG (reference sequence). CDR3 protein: CAWNSGTKMNTEAFF. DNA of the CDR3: TGTGCCTGGAATTCCGGGACAAAGATGAACACTGAAGCTTTCTTT.

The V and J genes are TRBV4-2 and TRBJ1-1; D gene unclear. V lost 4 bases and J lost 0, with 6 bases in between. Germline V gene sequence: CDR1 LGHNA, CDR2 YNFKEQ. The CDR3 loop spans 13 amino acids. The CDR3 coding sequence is TGTGCCAGCAGCCGACAATTGAACACTGAAGCTTTCTTT. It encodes CASSRQLNTEAFF.

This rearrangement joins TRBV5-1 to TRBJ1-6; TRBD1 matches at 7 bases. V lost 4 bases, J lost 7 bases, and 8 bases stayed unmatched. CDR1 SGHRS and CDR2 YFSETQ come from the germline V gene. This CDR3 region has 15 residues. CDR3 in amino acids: CASSPRTGGNSPLHF. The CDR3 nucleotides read TGCGCCAGCAGCCCTCGGACAGGCGGAAATTCACCCCTCCACTTT.

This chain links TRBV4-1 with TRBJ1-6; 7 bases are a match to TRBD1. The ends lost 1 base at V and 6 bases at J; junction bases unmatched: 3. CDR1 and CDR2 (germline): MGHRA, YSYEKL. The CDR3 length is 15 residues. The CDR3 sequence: CASSQGDRLNSPLHF. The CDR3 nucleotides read TGCGCCAGCAGCCAAGGGGACAGACTTAATTCACCCCTCCACTTT.

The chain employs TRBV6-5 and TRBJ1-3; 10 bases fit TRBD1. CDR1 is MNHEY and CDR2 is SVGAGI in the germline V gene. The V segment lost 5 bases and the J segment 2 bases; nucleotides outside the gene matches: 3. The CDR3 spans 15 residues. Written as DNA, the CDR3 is TGTGCCAGCAGTCCCGGGACAGGGGCTGGAAACACCATATATTTT. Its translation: CASSPGTGAGNTIYF.

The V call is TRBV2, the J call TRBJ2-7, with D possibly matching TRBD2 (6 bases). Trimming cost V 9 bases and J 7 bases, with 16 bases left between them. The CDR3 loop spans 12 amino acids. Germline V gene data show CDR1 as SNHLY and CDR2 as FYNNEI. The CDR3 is CASLTGLSEQYF. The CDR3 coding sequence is TGTGCCAGTTTAACGGGACTTTCGGAGCAGTACTTC.

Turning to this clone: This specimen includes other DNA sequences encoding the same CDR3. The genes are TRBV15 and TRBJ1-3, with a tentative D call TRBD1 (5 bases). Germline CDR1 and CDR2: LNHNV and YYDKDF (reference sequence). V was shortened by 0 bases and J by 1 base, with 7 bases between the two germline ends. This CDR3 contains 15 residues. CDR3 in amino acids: CATSRDAGSGNTIYF. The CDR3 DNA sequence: TGTGCCACCAGCAGAGATGCAGGGTCTGGAAACACCATATATTTT.

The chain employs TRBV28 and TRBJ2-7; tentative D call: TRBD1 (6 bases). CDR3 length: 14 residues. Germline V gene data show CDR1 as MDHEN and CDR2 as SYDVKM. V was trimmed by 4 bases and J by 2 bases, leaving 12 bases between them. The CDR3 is CASSSGQTPYEQYF. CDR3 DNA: TGTGCCAGCAGTTCAGGACAGACCCCCTACGAGCAGTACTTC. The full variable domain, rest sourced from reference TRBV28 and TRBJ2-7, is DVKVTQSSRYLVKRTGEKVFLECVQDMDHENMFWYRQDPGLGLRLIYFSYDVKMKEKGDIPEGYSVSREKKERFSLILESASTNQTSMYLCASSSGQTPYEQYFGPGTRLTVT.

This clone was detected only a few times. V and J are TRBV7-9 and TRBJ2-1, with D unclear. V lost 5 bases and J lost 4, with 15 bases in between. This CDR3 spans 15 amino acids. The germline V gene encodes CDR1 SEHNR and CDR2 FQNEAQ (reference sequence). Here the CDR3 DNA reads TGTGCCAGCAGCCAACGAGAGGATTTTTACAATGAGCAGTTCTTC. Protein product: CASSQREDFYNEQFF.

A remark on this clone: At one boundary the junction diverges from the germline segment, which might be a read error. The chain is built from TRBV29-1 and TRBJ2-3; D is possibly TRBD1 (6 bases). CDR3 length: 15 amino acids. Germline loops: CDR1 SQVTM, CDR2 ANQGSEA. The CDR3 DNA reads TGCAGCGCTGAAGGTCAGGGGCCCCTCACAGATACGCAGTATTTT. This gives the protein CSAEGQGPLTDTQYF.

The CDR3 DNA follows: TGTGCCAGCAGTTACGGGACTAGCATAAATACGCAGTATTTT. Translating gives CASSYGTSINTQYF. J is TRBJ2-3 and V is TRBV6-5; 9 nucleotides agree with TRBD2. The CDR3 runs 14 residues. Germline CDR1 MNHEY, CDR2 SVGAGI. J gave up 7 bases and V 2 bases, and 4 bases lay outside the gene matches.

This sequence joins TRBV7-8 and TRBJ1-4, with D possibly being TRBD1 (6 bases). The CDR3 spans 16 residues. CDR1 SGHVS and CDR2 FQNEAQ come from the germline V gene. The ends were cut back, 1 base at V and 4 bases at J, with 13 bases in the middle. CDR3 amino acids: CASSLVSGHYNEKLFF. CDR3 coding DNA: TGTGCCAGCAGCTTAGTCTCGGGACACTATAATGAAAAACTGTTTTTT.

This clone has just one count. In DNA, the CDR3 is TGTGCCAGCAGTGGGCAGGTGGTCCATGAGCAGTTCTTC. Translated: CASSGQVVHEQFF. The chain employs TRBV2 and TRBJ2-1; D call uncertain. The CDR3 is made up of 13 amino acids. V dropped 4 bases and J dropped 8 bases, with 12 bases sitting between them. Germline V lookup: CDR1 SNHLY, CDR2 FYNNEI.

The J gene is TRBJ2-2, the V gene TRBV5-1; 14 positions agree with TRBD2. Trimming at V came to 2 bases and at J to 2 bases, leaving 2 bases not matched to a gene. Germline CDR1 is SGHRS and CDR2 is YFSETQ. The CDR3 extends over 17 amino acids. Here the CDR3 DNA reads TGCGCCAGCAGCTTTGGGACTAGCGGGGGAAACACCGGGGAGCTGTTTTTT. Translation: CASSFGTSGGNTGELFF.

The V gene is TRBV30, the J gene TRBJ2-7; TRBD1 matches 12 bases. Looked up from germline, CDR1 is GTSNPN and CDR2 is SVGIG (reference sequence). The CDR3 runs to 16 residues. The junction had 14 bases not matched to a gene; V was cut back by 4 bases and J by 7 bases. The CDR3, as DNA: TGTGCCTGGACCGCCGGCCCGGGACAGGGGGCTCTTGAGCAGTACTTC. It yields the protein CAWTAGPGQGALEQYF.

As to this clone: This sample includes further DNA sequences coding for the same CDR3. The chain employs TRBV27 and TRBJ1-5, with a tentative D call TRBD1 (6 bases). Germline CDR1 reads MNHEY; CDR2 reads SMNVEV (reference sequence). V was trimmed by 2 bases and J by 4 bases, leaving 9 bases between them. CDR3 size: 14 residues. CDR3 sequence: CASSLGQGNQPQHF. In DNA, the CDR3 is TGTGCCAGCAGTTTAGGGCAGGGGAATCAGCCCCAGCATTTT.

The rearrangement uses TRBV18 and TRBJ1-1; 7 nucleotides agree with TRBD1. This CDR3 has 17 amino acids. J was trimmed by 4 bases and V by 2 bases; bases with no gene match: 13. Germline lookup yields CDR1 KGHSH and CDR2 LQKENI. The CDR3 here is CASSPRQGGGMSTEAFF. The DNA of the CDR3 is TGTGCCAGCTCACCAAGACAGGGAGGTGGTATGAGCACTGAAGCTTTCTTT. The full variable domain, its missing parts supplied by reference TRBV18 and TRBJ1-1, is NAGVMQNPRHLVRRRGQEARLRCSPMKGHSHVYWYRQLPEEGLKFMVYLQKENIIDESGMPKERFSAEFPKEGPSILRIQQVVRGDSAAYFCASSPRQGGGMSTEAFFGQGTRLTVV.

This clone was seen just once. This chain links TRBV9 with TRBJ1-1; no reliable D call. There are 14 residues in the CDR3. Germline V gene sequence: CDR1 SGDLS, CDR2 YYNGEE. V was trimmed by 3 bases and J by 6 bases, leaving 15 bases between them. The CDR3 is CASSAGEGRAEAFF. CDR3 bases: TGTGCCAGCAGCGCCGGCGAGGGCCGCGCTGAAGCTTTCTTT.

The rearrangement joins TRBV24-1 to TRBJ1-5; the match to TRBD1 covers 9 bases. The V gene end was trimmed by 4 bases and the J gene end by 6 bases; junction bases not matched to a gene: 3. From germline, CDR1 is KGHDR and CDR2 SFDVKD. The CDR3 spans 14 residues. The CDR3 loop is CATSDSQGAQPQHF. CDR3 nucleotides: TGTGCCACCAGTGACTCACAGGGGGCTCAGCCCCAGCATTTT.

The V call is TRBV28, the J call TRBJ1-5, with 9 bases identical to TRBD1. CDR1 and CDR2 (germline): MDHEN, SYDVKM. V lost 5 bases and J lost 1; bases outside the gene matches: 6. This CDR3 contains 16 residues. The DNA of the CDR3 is TGTGCCAGCAGTGGACGACAGGGGGGGAGCAATCAGCCCCAGCATTTT. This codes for CASSGRQGGSNQPQHF. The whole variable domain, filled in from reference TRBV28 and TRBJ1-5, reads DVKVTQSSRYLVKRTGEKVFLECVQDMDHENMFWYRQDPGLGLRLIYFSYDVKMKEKGDIPEGYSVSREKKERFSLILESASTNQTSMYLCASSGRQGGSNQPQHFGDGTRLSIL.

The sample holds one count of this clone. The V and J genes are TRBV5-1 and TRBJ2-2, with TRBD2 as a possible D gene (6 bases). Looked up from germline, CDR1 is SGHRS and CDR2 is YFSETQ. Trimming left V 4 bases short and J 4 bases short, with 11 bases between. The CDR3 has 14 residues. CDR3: CASSPGLITGELFF. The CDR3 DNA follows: TGCGCCAGCAGCCCGGGACTCATCACCGGGGAGCTGTTTTTT.

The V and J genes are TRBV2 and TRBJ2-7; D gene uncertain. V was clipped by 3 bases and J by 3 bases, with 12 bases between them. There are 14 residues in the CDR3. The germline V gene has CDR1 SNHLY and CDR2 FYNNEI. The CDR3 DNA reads TGTGCCAGCAGTGATACTAACGAGCGCTACGAGCAGTACTTC. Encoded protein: CASSDTNERYEQYF.